This T cell receptor (beta chain) originates from a study of regulatory T cells in long-lasting Graves disease. Study-wide findings and caveats: Reduced TCR diversity was observed in persistent Graves' patients versus newly diagnosed patients.

Germline V gene sequence: CDR1 DFQATT, CDR2 SNEGSKA (reference sequence). Trimming pared 2 bases from V and 14 bases from J, leaving 20 bases between. The CDR3 loop spans 13 amino acids. This clonotype was found many times. Its antigen is not known. Library construction for TCR beta used iRepertoire HTBI primers and Arm-PCR of CDR3 regions. TCRdb ran MiXCR on the multiplex PCR reads and lists one entry per CDR3 protein. The sample records 550,000 to 600,000 distinct CDR3 sequences, around 15% being singletons. Time point noted: newly diagnosed GD, antithyroid drugs for less than 3 months. PBMC-derived RNA was used for the TCR library. Patients were enrolled at an endocrinology department in Xi'an, China. The data were also submitted as part of a second study, on T cells in Graves' hyperthyroidism and ophthalmopathy. That report notes: Using the HTBI primer set, a first-round RT-PCR was run on the TCR CDR3.

Sequenced here: peripheral blood mononuclear cells (PBMCs), sampled at new diagnosis, from a patient treated with antithyroid drugs. This TCR came from a man younger than 30 with Graves disease. The genes are TRBV20-1 and TRBJ2-3, with D maybe TRBD1 (5 bases). The CDR3 nucleotides read TGCAGTGCTAGAACGGCTATCGACAGCCCGCCGTATTTT. This codes for CSARTAIDSPPYF.